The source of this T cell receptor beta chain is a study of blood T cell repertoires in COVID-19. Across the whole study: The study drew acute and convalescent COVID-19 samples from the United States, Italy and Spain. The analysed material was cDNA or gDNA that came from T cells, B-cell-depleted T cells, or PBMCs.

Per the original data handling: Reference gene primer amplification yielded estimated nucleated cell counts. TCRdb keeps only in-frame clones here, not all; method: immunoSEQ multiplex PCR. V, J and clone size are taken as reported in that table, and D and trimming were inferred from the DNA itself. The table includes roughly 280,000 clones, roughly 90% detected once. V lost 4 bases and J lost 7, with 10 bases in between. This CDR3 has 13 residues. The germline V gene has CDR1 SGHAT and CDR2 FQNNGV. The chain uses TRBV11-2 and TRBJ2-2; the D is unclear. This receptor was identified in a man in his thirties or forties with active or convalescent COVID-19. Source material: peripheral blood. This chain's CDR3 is CASSSQAVGELFF. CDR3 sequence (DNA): TGTGCCAGCAGCTCTCAGGCAGTCGGGGAGCTGTTTTTT.